This T cell receptor beta chain stems from a study of shared clonotypes between healthy human individuals. The CDR3 has 18 residues. Trimming took 5 bases from V and 0 from J; bases not matched to a gene: 13. Germline CDR1 is SEHNR and CDR2 is FQNEAQ (reference sequence). Study results and limitations: Clonotype sharing across a handful of donors was observed for roughly 5% of naive CD4 clonotypes.

Points on this clone: No antigen is known for it.

The genomic DNA of each subset was split evenly across several immunoSEQ plates. Each PCR replicate from the sorted subsets contained 200 to 250 ng DNA, which is 25,000 to 30,000 T cell genomes. The repertoire was sequenced with immunoSEQ multiplex PCR; TCRdb's copy has only in-frame clones and lacks some. Of 1,500,000 or so clones in the sample, 98% to 99% are singletons; the top ten hold around 0.33%. This chain links TRBV7-9 with TRBJ2-4, with 7 bases lining up with TRBD1. This clonotype was obtained from a man between 25 and 39 years old in good health. Sequenced input: naive CD4+ T cells sorted from blood. Noted subset: CD45RA+ positively selected. This CDR3 reads CASSGTGWGQIAKNIQYF. The CDR3 coding sequence is TGTGCCAGCAGCGGTACGGGGTGGGGACAGATAGCCAAAAACATTCAGTACTTC.